The entry below describes one T cell receptor beta chain. Its antigen remains unknown. The length of the CDR3 is 16 residues. V lost 4 bases and J lost 1; bases outside the gene matches: 7. Germline V gene lookup returns CDR1 SGHNT and CDR2 YYREEE (reference sequence). The PCR contained 60 Vbeta and 13 Jbeta primers. Assay: immunoSEQ multiplex PCR; the TCRdb copy retains only in-frame clones and omits some. The table includes about 170,000 clones, around four fifths detected once. The data originate from a study of cytomegalovirus exposure and HLA in healthy donors. In the study overall: The study placed 70% to 90% of its 398 genotyped donors in the Caucasian-associated ancestry cluster.

Study-level findings and limits: Researchers counted over 150 TCR beta chains as cytomegalovirus-associated. The study assumed roughly uniform donor sequencing depth for presence/absence analyses.

The sequenced material came from PBMCs. The TCR originated in a woman aged 45-65 years in good health and CMV-seropositive. This rearrangement joins TRBV5-4 to TRBJ2-3; TRBD2 matches 9 bases. CDR3 bases: TGTGCCAGCAGCCCGGTGGTAGCGGGAGGCACAGATACGCAGTATTTT. Residues: CASSPVVAGGTDTQYF.